This paragraph covers one T cell receptor (beta chain) sequence. The method was immunoSEQ multiplex PCR; TCRdb's version includes in-frame clones alone and lacks a portion of them. Seen here are approximately 10,000 clones, roughly 88% observed once, and the top ten hold 20% to 25%. The CDR3 is made up of 14 amino acids. Germline-derived CDR1 and CDR2 are KGHDR and SFDVKD. Trimming cost V 6 bases and J 6 bases, with 16 bases left between them. The data belong to a study of control samples from healthy donors and cancer patients. Input material: PBMCs. The rearrangement uses TRBV24-1 and TRBJ1-1; unclear D gene. This sequence originates from a man aged 60 to 69 with colorectal cancer. This CDR3 is CATSSSLSGPEAFF. In DNA, the CDR3 is TGTGCCACCAGTTCCAGCCTCTCGGGCCCTGAAGCTTTCTTT.